This TCR beta chain was captured in a study of response to subunit inactivated influenza vaccine. TCRdb reprocessed the RT-PCR reads with MiXCR, giving one entry per CDR3 protein. The sample consists of approximately 530,000 distinct CDR3 sequences, around 13% of them appearing once. With respect to this clonotype: The antigen remains undetermined.

Study outcomes and limitations: Authors suggested seasonal influenza vaccinations each recruit few new T cells.

The CDR3 consists of 14 residues. Trimming removed 3 bases from V and 1 base from J, with 6 bases in between. This material consisted of PBMCs from blood, taken about 40 days after vaccination. This sequence joins TRBV12-3 or TRBV12-4 and TRBJ2-2; D gene unclear. This receptor was taken from a man aged 45-65 years who received an inactivated influenza vaccine. CDR3 nucleotides: TGTGCCAGCAGTTTGAAAAGGAACACCGGGGAGCTGTTTTTT. Amino acid sequence: CASSLKRNTGELFF.